There are many counts of the clone carrying this T cell receptor (beta chain). This record comes from a study of response to subunit inactivated influenza vaccine. TCRdb used MiXCR to reprocess the RT-PCR reads, holding one entry per CDR3 protein. Here the sample spans about 500,000 distinct CDR3 sequences, 16% being singletons. This CDR3 spans 11 amino acids. Trimming removed 8 bases from V and 5 bases from J, with 10 bases in between. The chain links TRBV12-3 or TRBV12-4 to TRBJ2-7; D not resolved. The source of this sequence is a man aged 45-69 years who received an inactivated influenza vaccine. Sequenced material: CD4+ T cells sorted from PBMCs, taken approximately 25 months after vaccination. The CDR3 sequence: CASGPWHEQYF. DNA for the CDR3: TGTGCCAGCGGACCTTGGCACGAGCAGTACTTC.